These T cell receptor beta chains were read from a single sample in a study of T cells in Graves' hyperthyroidism and ophthalmopathy. A single record per CDR3 protein comes from TCRdb applying MiXCR to the multiplex PCR reads. The data hold under 400,000 distinct CDR3 sequences, with 15% to 18% observed a single time. Sequenced material: blood. The source is a woman between 18 and 29 years old with Graves' hyperthyroidism that later progressed to Graves' ophthalmopathy. CDR3s include the opening cysteine and the closing phenylalanine or tryptophan. The D gene is left open where the match is weak. Clone size appears in some rows only: once, few, many, or a class for an expanded clone.

CDR3nt,CDR3aa,v_gene,abundance,j_gene,d_gene
TGTGCCAGCAGCTTAGCGCAGGGGTCCGTCGGGTTGCATGAGCAGTTCTTC,CASSLAQGSVGLHEQFF,TRBV7-9,few,TRBJ2-1,-
TGCAGTGCTAGCCGAGACAGGGGCTCGGCCAATGAGCAGTTCTTC,CSASRDRGSANEQFF,TRBV20-1,few,TRBJ2-1,TRBD1
TGCAGCGCGAGCCAGGCTCTGAAGTCATACAATGAGCAGTTCTTC,CSASQALKSYNEQFF,TRBV29-1,many,TRBJ2-1,-
TGTGCCAGCACCATGAGGCAATCTGGAAACACCATATATTTT,CASTMRQSGNTIYF,TRBV12-3/TRBV12-4,-,TRBJ1-3,-
TGTGCCTGGAGTTACCCCTCCCGAGGGACTCCGACCGCCATATATTTT,CAWSYPSRGTPTAIYF,TRBV30,many,TRBJ1-3,-
TGTGCCAGCAGTAGGCGGGCAGGGGGCACTGAAGCTTTCTTT,CASSRRAGGTEAFF,TRBV27,many,TRBJ1-1,TRBD1
TGTGCCAGCAGCCGTAAATCGGGTCCCAACAATGAGCAGTTCTTC,CASSRKSGPNNEQFF,TRBV12-3/TRBV12-4,-,TRBJ2-1,-
TGTGCCAGCAGTTACTCGAGACGGAACCCCTATGGCTACACCTTC,CASSYSRRNPYGYTF,TRBV6-6,-,TRBJ1-2,-
TGTGCCAGCAGCCCCCGGGTGGTCACGGATAACCTCGGGGGCCCCTACGAGCAGTACTTC,CASSPRVVTDNLGGPYEQYF,TRBV6-2/TRBV6-3,few,TRBJ2-7,-
TGTGCCAGCAGTGAGTACAATAGCAATCAGCCCCAGCATTTT,CASSEYNSNQPQHF,TRBV6-1,few,TRBJ1-5,-
TGTGCCAGCAGTTACTCACAGGGAAACTATGGCTACACCTTC,CASSYSQGNYGYTF,TRBV6-2/TRBV6-3,once,TRBJ1-2,-
TGTGCCAGCAGACGGGACAGGGTATGCTACGAGCAGTACTTC,CASRRDRVCYEQYF,TRBV7-9,few,TRBJ2-7,TRBD1
TGCGCCAGCAGGTGGACTAGCGGGACGTACAATGAGCAGTTCTTC,CASRWTSGTYNEQFF,TRBV5-1,many,TRBJ2-1,TRBD2
TGTGCCAGCAGCGAAGACAGTGTCGGTTCACCCCTCCACTTT,CASSEDSVGSPLHF,TRBV7-3,many,TRBJ1-6,-
TGCAGTGCTAGAAAACCACCCCGACAGTTTGGAATTTGGGGGGCCAACGTCCTGACTTTC,CSARKPPRQFGIWGANVLTF,TRBV20-1,-,TRBJ2-6,-
TGCAGTGCTACCAGCGGGATCTACAATGAGCAGTTCTTC,CSATSGIYNEQFF,TRBV20-1,few,TRBJ2-1,TRBD2
TGCAGCGTGGGGGGGACGGGACAGGGGGTTTACGAGCAGTACTTC,CSVGGTGQGVYEQYF,TRBV29-1,few,TRBJ2-7,TRBD1
TGTGCCAGCAGCTTAGATCGTATGCAGGGGGCCCATGAGCAGTTCTTC,CASSLDRMQGAHEQFF,TRBV11-2,many,TRBJ2-1,TRBD1
TGCAGCGTTGAAGATCCGGAGGCAGGGGGGTTGAATGAGCAGTTCTTC,CSVEDPEAGGLNEQFF,TRBV29-1,once,TRBJ2-1,-
TGTGCCAGCAGTTCTTCAGCGGGAGTTAAGAATGAGCAGTTCTTC,CASSSSAGVKNEQFF,TRBV6-2/TRBV6-3,-,TRBJ2-1,TRBD2
TGTGCCAGTAGTATAGCGGCGGGGCCGGGGCAGCCCCAGCATTTT,CASSIAAGPGQPQHF,TRBV19,-,TRBJ1-5,-
TGTGCCAGCAGTAGACCGGACCGCACCATATATTTT,CASSRPDRTIYF,TRBV28,many,TRBJ1-3,-
TGTGCCAGCAGCCCCCTGACTAACTCTGGAAACACCATATATTTT,CASSPLTNSGNTIYF,TRBV7-2,-,TRBJ1-3,-
TGTGCCAGCAGTTACGAGACAGCCGTCGGCTACACCTTC,CASSYETAVGYTF,TRBV6-2/TRBV6-3,few,TRBJ1-2,-
TGTGCCAGCAGTTTTGTATCTGGGAAGGGCGGGAATTCACCCCTCCACTTT,CASSFVSGKGGNSPLHF,TRBV28,many,TRBJ1-6,-
TGTGCCAGCAGTGATGGAGGACTAGCGGGGAGCGCATACAATGAGCAGTTCTTC,CASSDGGLAGSAYNEQFF,TRBV2,many,TRBJ2-1,TRBD2